The 13 T cell receptor beta chains in this list originate from one sample, sequenced in a study of T cell repertoires in cytomegalovirus infection. TCRdb re-analysed the reads in MiXCR, keeping a single row per CDR3 protein. This table has around 100,000 distinct CDR3 sequences, 15% to 20% appearing once. Sequencing was performed on PBMCs. These receptors came from a human donor in good health (CMV status not recorded). Some clones in this sample may be carry-over from other donors' samples.

This clonotype was counted many times. The V and J genes are TRBV7-2 and TRBJ1-1; 8 bases map to TRBD1. The germline V gene encodes CDR1 SGHTA and CDR2 FQGNSA. Trimming took 2 bases from V and 8 from J; bases not matched to a gene: 7. CDR3 size: 14 residues. The CDR3 sequence: CASSLTDRGGEAFF. CDR3 coding DNA: TGTGCCAGCAGCTTAACTGACAGGGGCGGCGAAGCTTTCTTT.

This clonotype was seen ten or more times. V and J are TRBV7-2 and TRBJ1-3, with a tentative D call TRBD1 (5 bases). V dropped 1 base and J dropped 0 bases, with 7 bases sitting between them. Germline V gene sequence: CDR1 SGHTA, CDR2 FQGNSA. The CDR3 contains 15 residues. In DNA form, the CDR3 reads TGTGCCAGCAGCTTAGGGGGGGGCTCTGGAAACACCATATATTTT. Translation: CASSLGGGSGNTIYF.

There are a few counts of this clonotype. The V gene is TRBV6-1, the J gene TRBJ1-1, with D maybe TRBD1 (6 bases). Germline V gene lookup returns CDR1 MNHNS and CDR2 SASEGT. Trimming left V 0 bases short and J 6 bases short, with 20 bases between. This CDR3 comprises 17 residues. CDR3 DNA: TGTGCCAGCAGTGAAGCTTGGGGGGGCGGAATTCCTTCTGAAGCTTTCTTT. Translation: CASSEAWGGGIPSEAFF.

V and J are TRBV5-1 and TRBJ1-4, with 8 positions matching TRBD1. Germline values: CDR1 SGHRS, CDR2 YFSETQ. Trimming removed 4 bases from V and 8 bases from J; junction bases left unmatched: 7. This CDR3 spans 14 amino acids. As DNA, the CDR3 is TGCGCCAGCAGCCTAGGACAGGGTCGAGAAAAACTGTTTTTT. It codes for CASSLGQGREKLFF.

The genes are TRBV2 and TRBJ1-1; a weak D match, TRBD1 (6 bases). V was pared by 8 bases and J by 1 base, with 11 bases between. CDR1 is SNHLY and CDR2 is FYNNEI in the germline V gene. This CDR3 has 13 residues. In nucleotides, the CDR3 is TGTGCCAGCCACCAGGGGAGGAACACTGAAGCTTTCTTT. As protein: CASHQGRNTEAFF.

Regarding this clonotype: A read error may explain this, as a much larger clone is one base away. CDR3 sequence: CAGSPDQNTEAFF. In DNA form, the CDR3 reads TGTGCCGGCAGCCCGGACCAGAACACTGAAGCTTTCTTT. The chain recombines TRBV7-2 with TRBJ1-1; D remains unclear. CDR3 size: 13 residues. CDR1 is SGHTA, CDR2 FQGNSA, per germline.

This chain links TRBV3-1 with TRBJ2-7; D is undetermined. The V end was cut by 1 base, the J end by 7 bases, with 8 bases between. The CDR3 contains 12 residues. Germline V gives CDR1 LGHDT, CDR2 YNNKEL (reference sequence). Here the CDR3 DNA reads TGTGCCAGCAGCCAAGGACGGACGGAGCAGTACTTC. It yields the protein CASSQGRTEQYF.

Only a few counts were recorded for this clonotype. CDR3 DNA: TGTGCCAGCAGTGGACAGGGATTTGAAGCTTTCTTT. Translation gives CASSGQGFEAFF. The chain uses TRBV25-1 and TRBJ1-1, with 7 bases identical to TRBD1. V dropped 4 bases and J dropped 7; count of bases not matched to a gene: 3. CDR1 is MGHDK, CDR2 SYGVNS, per germline. CDR3 length: 12 amino acids.

This clonotype was detected ten times or more. The J gene is TRBJ2-1, the V gene TRBV7-2, with D perhaps being TRBD1 or TRBD2 (6 bases each). Germline V lookup: CDR1 SGHTA, CDR2 FQGNSA. The length of the CDR3 is 14 residues. The V end was cut by 2 bases, the J end by 15 bases, with 20 bases between. CDR3 sequence (DNA): TGTGCCAGCAGCTTACGTTCGGAGGGGGTCGTCCGGTTCTTC. Amino acid sequence: CASSLRSEGVVRFF.

This clonotype was seen more than once but under ten times. The chain joins TRBV28 to TRBJ2-7, with 12 bases that match TRBD1. V was pared by 6 bases and J by 7 bases, with 7 bases of the junction left unmatched. The length of the CDR3 is 14 residues. The germline V gene has CDR1 MDHEN and CDR2 SYDVKM. For the CDR3, the DNA is TGTGCCAGCAGCAGGGGACAGGGGGCGCAAGAGCAGTACTTC. The encoded protein is CASSRGQGAQEQYF.

This clonotype was seen more than once but under ten times. The chain employs TRBV27 and TRBJ1-5; D call uncertain. The CDR3 loop spans 15 amino acids. The germline V gene has CDR1 MNHEY and CDR2 SMNVEV (reference sequence). V shed 2 bases and J shed 5 bases, with 13 bases lying between them. The CDR3 DNA is TGTGCCAGCAGTTTACGGTTGGGAGGCGATCAGCCCCAGCATTTT. Translating gives CASSLRLGGDQPQHF.

This chain joins TRBV7-9 and TRBJ1-5; D call uncertain. Trimming took 8 bases from V and 5 from J, leaving 7 bases between them. This CDR3 has 11 residues. Germline loops: CDR1 SEHNR, CDR2 FQNEAQ (reference sequence). DNA for the CDR3: TGTGCCAGCGGAGGAGATCAGCCCCAGCATTTT. Translation: CASGGDQPQHF. The variable domain in full, with the rest retrieved from reference TRBV7-9 and TRBJ1-5, is DTGVSQNPRHKITKRGQNVTFRCDPISEHNRLYWYRQTLGQGPEFLTYFQNEAQLEKSRLLSDRFSAERPKGSFSTLEIQRTEQGDSAMYLCASGGDQPQHFGDGTRLSIL.

In its sample, this clonotype was seen many times. The V and J genes are TRBV5-1 and TRBJ2-7; no reliable D call. Trimming removed 4 bases from V and 0 bases from J, with 17 bases in between. This CDR3 spans 16 amino acids. CDR1 is SGHRS and CDR2 is YFSETQ in the germline V gene. The DNA of the CDR3 is TGCGCCAGCAGCCCCACCGCCTCATCGAACTCCTACGAGCAGTACTTC. Protein: CASSPTASSNSYEQYF.